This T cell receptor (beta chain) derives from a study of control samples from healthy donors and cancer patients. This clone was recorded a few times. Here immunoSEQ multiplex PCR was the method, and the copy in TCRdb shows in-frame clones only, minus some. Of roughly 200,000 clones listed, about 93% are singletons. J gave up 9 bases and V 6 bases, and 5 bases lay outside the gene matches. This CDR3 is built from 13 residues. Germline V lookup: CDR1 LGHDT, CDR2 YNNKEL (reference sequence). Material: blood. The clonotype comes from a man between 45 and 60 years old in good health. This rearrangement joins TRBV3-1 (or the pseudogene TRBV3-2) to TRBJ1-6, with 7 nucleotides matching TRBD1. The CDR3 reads CASRGTESSPLHF. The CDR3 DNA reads TGTGCCAGCAGAGGGACAGAGAGTTCACCCCTCCACTTT.